The clone carrying this T cell receptor beta chain was counted once. Its specificity is not known. Terminally differentiated effector memory CD45RA+ cells were left out of the naive CD8 fraction, which was CD45RO-negative and positively selected for CCR7. From germline, CDR1 is LGHNA and CDR2 YSLEER. V was clipped by 5 bases and J by 2 bases, with 16 bases between them. The CDR3 has 16 residues. Using immunoSEQ multiplex PCR, the repertoire was profiled, and TCRdb retains in-frame clones only, with some absent. This table has approximately 2,200,000 clones, 85% to 95% appearing once. This sample is drawn from a study of shared clonotypes between healthy human individuals. For the study at large: CD4 naive cells filled three plates per donor, CD4 memory three, CD8 naive two and CD8 memory one. Overall study results and limits: Naive CD4 clonotypes were shared across several donors at roughly 4.6%. Across subsets, estimated richness was generally greater for naive than for memory populations.

This chain connects TRBV4-3 to TRBJ2-1; D is tentatively TRBD1 or TRBD2 (7 bases each). The source of this sequence is a man younger than 35 in good health. Some clones in this sample may be carry-over from other donors' samples. The sample consisted of naive CD8+ T cells from PBMCs. CDR3 region: CASSEGASGTYNEQFF. The CDR3 region has the DNA TGCGCCAGCAGCGAGGGGGCTAGCGGAACCTACAATGAGCAGTTCTTC.